Listed here are 10 T cell receptor beta chains from one sample, sequenced in a study of glioma-infiltrating T cells after dendritic cell vaccination. The time point here: after dendritic cell vaccination, including at tumor progression/relapse. TCRdb's copy holds only in-frame clones and misses some; the assay was immunoSEQ multiplex PCR. Of roughly 80,000 clones listed, around nine tenths are singletons. Sequences were derived from blood, sampled after dendritic cell vaccination. The receptors stem from a human donor with glioblastoma.

V gene TRBV19 combines with J gene TRBJ2-7, with TRBD1 matching over 8 bases. In germline, CDR1 is LNHDA, CDR2 SQIVND (reference sequence). This CDR3 is built from 15 residues. V lost 5 bases and J lost 1; bases outside the gene matches: 7. For the CDR3, the DNA is TGTGCCAGTAGTCCCCGCAGGGGGCTTTCCTACGAGCAGTACTTC. It yields the protein CASSPRRGLSYEQYF.

The chain uses TRBV5-4 and TRBJ2-1; D unclear. The CDR3 is 15 residues long. CDR1 SGHNT and CDR2 YYREEE come from the germline V gene (reference sequence). V was shortened by 2 bases and J by 0 bases, with 9 bases between the two germline ends. DNA for the CDR3: TGTGCCAGCAGCTTTGACCTAGGCTCCTACAATGAGCAGTTCTTC. Protein sequence: CASSFDLGSYNEQFF.

In its sample, this clone was seen once. This chain uses TRBV29-1 with TRBJ2-7, with 14 bases matching TRBD2. With 7 bases clipped from V and 0 bases from J, the junction kept 17 bases outside the gene matches. The CDR3 is 19 amino acids. Looked up from germline, CDR1 is SQVTM and CDR2 is ANQGSEA. CDR3 nucleotide sequence: TGCAGCGCCACCAGGGGGTGGGGACTAGCGGGAGTGAGCTCCTACGAGCAGTACTTC. It codes for CSATRGWGLAGVSSYEQYF.

The genes are TRBV7-9 and TRBJ2-5, with D perhaps matching TRBD1 (6 bases). The germline CDR1 and CDR2 sequences are SEHNR and FQNEAQ (reference sequence). There are 16 residues in the CDR3. V was shortened by 6 bases and J by 5 bases, with 22 bases between the two germline ends. CDR3 sequence reads: CASSTWDTGATETQYF. The CDR3 DNA follows: TGTGCCAGCAGTACTTGGGACACTGGGGCCACGGAGACCCAGTACTTC. Full variable domain (remainder filled in from reference TRBV7-9 and TRBJ2-5): DTGVSQNPRHKITKRGQNVTFRCDPISEHNRLYWYRQTLGQGPEFLTYFQNEAQLEKSRLLSDRFSAERPKGSFSTLEIQRTEQGDSAMYLCASSTWDTGATETQYFGPGTRLLVL.

The chain links TRBV6-6 to TRBJ2-5; maybe TRBD2 (5 bases). Germline CDR1 MNHNY, CDR2 SVGAGI (reference sequence). This CDR3 comprises 16 residues. With 0 bases removed from V and 1 base from J, the gap between germline ends came to 12 bases. CDR3 sequence: CASSYSGSETQETQYF. CDR3 bases: TGTGCCAGCAGTTACTCGGGTAGCGAGACCCAAGAGACCCAGTACTTC.

V and J are TRBV19 and TRBJ2-1, with TRBD2 identical over 14 bases. The junction had 7 bases not matched to a gene; V was cut back by 6 bases and J by 9 bases. Germline CDR1 reads LNHDA; CDR2 reads SQIVND (reference sequence). The CDR3 loop spans 15 amino acids. This CDR3 is CASRPGLAGVIEQFF. Here the CDR3 DNA reads TGTGCCAGTAGGCCGGGACTAGCGGGGGTTATTGAGCAGTTCTTC.

This clone was counted once. The chain combines TRBV25-1 with TRBJ2-7; D is perhaps TRBD2 (5 bases). Looked up from germline, CDR1 is MGHDK and CDR2 is SYGVNS. The CDR3 loop spans 12 amino acids. V was trimmed by 5 bases and J by 3 bases, leaving 8 bases between them. The CDR3 DNA is TGTGCCAGCAGTTCGGGAAGCTACGAGCAGTACTTC. Amino acid sequence: CASSSGSYEQYF.

As to this clone: The junction departs from the called germline gene at one end, perhaps through a read error. CDR3 protein: CASSPPGRPDAFF. DNA for the CDR3: TGTGCCAGCTCACCTCCTGGGCGCCCTGACGCTTTCTTT. The chain couples TRBV18 to TRBJ1-1; no clear D. The CDR3 runs 13 residues. CDR1 and CDR2 from the germline V gene are KGHSH and LQKENI. The variable domain in full, with the rest retrieved from reference TRBV18 and TRBJ1-1, is NAGVMQNPRHLVRRRGQEARLRCSPMKGHSHVYWYRQLPEEGLKFMVYLQKENIIDESGMPKERFSAEFPKEGPSILRIQQVVRGDSAAYFCASSPPGRPDAFFGQGTRLTVV.

The chain links TRBV19 to TRBJ2-7; D possibly corresponds to TRBD1 (5 bases). The CDR3 contains 13 residues. V was clipped by 5 bases and J by 4 bases, with 12 bases between them. Germline V gene sequence: CDR1 LNHDA, CDR2 SQIVND (reference sequence). The CDR3 sequence: CASSRQGAYEQYF. The CDR3 DNA follows: TGTGCCAGTAGTCGCCAAGGGGCTTACGAGCAGTACTTC.

The V gene is TRBV5-1, the J gene TRBJ2-5; possibly TRBD2 for D (7 bases). Germline assignment: CDR1 SGHRS and CDR2 YFSETQ. Trimming removed 0 bases from V and 1 base from J, with 10 bases in between. This CDR3 is built from 15 residues. CDR3 DNA: TGCGCCAGCAGCTTGGAGGGGGGGTTCCAAGAGACCCAGTACTTC. It is translated as CASSLEGGFQETQYF.